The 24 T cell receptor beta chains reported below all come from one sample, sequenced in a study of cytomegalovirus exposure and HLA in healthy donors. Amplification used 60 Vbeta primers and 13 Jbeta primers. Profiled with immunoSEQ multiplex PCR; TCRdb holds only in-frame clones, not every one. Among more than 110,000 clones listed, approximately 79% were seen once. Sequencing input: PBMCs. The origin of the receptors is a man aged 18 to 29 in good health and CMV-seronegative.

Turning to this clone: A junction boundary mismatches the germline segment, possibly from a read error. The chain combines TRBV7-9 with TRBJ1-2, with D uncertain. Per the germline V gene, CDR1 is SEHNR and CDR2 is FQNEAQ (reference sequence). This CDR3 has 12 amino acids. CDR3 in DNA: TGTTCCAGCAGCACCGGGAACTATGGCTACACCTTC. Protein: CSSSTGNYGYTF.

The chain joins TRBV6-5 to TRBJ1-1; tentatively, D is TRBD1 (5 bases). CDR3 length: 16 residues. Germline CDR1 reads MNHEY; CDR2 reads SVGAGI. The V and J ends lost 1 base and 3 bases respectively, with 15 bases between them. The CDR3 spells CASSYLQVPRDTEAFF. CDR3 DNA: TGTGCCAGCAGTTACTTACAGGTTCCCCGGGACACTGAAGCTTTCTTT.

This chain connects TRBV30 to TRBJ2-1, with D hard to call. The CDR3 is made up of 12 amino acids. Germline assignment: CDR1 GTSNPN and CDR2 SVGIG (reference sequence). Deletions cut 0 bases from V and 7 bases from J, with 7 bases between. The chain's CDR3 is CAWSVHLNEQFF. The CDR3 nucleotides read TGTGCCTGGAGTGTACACCTGAATGAGCAGTTCTTC.

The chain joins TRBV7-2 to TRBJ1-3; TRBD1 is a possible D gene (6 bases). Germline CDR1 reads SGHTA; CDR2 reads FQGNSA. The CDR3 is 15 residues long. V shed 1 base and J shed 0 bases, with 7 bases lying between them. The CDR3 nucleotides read TGTGCCAGCAGCTTAGGCAGGGGCTCTGGAAACACCATATATTTT. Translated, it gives CASSLGRGSGNTIYF.

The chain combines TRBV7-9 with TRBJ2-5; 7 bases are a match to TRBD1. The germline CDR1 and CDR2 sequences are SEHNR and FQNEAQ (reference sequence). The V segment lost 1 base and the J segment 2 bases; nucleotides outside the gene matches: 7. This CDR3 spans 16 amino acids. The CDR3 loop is CASSLGWTGTQETQYF. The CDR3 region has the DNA TGTGCCAGCAGCTTAGGGTGGACAGGTACGCAAGAGACCCAGTACTTC.

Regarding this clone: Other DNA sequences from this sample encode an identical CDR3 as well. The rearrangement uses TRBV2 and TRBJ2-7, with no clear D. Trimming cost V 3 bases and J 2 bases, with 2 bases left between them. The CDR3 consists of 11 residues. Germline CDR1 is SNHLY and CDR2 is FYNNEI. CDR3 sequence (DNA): TGTGCCAGCAGTGATACCTACGAGCAGTACTTC. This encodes CASSDTYEQYF.

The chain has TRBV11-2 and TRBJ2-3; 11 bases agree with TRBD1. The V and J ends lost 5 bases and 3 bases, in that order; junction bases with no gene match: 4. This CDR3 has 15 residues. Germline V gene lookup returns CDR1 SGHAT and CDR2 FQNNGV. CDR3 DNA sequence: TGTGCCAGCAGCCTCGGACAGGGGGCTACAGATACGCAGTATTTT. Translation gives CASSLGQGATDTQYF.

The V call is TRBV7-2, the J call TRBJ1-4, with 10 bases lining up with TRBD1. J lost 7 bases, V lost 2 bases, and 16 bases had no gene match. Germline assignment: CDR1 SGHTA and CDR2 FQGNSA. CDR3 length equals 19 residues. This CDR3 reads CASSLKGMGQGPWGEKLFF. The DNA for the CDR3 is TGTGCCAGCAGCTTAAAGGGAATGGGACAGGGGCCCTGGGGTGAAAAACTGTTTTTT. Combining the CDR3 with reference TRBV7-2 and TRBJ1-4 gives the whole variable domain GAGVSQSPSNKVTEKGKDVELRCDPISGHTALYWYRQSLGQGLEFLIYFQGNSAPDKSGLPSDRFSAERTGGSVSTLTIQRTQQEDSAVYLCASSLKGMGQGPWGEKLFFGSGTQLSVL.

The CDR3 DNA is TGCGCCAGCAGCCAAGATTGGCCCCCCGCAGGAGAGACCCAGTACTTC. Translating it yields CASSQDWPPAGETQYF. V is TRBV4-3 and J is TRBJ2-5; D is unclear. CDR1 is LGHNA, CDR2 YSLEER, per germline. CDR3 length: 16 amino acids. The ends were cut back, 0 bases at V and 4 bases at J, with 15 bases in the middle.

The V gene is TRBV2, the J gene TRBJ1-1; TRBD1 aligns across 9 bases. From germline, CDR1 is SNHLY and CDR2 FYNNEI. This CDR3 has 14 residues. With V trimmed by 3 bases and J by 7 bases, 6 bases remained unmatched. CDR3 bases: TGTGCCAGCAGTGACCGGACAGGGGTGGGTGAAGCTTTCTTT. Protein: CASSDRTGVGEAFF.

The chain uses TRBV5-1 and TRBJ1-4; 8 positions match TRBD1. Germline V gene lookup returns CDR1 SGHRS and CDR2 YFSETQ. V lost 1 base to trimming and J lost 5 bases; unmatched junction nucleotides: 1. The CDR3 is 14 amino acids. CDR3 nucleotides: TGCGCCAGCAGCTTGCGGACAGGGAATGAAAAACTGTTTTTT. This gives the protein CASSLRTGNEKLFF. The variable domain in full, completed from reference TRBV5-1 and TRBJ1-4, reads KAGVTQTPRYLIKTRGQQVTLSCSPISGHRSVSWYQQTPGQGLQFLFEYFSETQRNKGNFPGRFSGRQFSNSRSEMNVSTLELGDSALYLCASSLRTGNEKLFFGSGTQLSVL.

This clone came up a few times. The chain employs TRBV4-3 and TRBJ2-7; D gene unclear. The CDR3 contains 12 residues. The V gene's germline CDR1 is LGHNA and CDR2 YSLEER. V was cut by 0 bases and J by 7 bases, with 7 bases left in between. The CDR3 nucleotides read TGCGCCAGCAGCCAAGATCGCCGGGAGCAGTACTTC. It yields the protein CASSQDRREQYF.

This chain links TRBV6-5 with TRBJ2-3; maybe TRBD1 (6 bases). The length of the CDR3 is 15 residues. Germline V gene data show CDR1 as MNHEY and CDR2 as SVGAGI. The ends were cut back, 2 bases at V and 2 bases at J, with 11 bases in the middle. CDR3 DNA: TGTGCCAGCAGTTACCAGGACAGAAACACAGATACGCAGTATTTT. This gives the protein CASSYQDRNTDTQYF.

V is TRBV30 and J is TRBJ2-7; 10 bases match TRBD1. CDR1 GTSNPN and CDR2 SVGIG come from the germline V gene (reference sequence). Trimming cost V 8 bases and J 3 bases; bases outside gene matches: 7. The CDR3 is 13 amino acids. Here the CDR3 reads CAARTGGSYEQYF. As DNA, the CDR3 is TGTGCCGCCCGGACAGGGGGAAGCTACGAGCAGTACTTC.

The chain's CDR3 is CATSRDWQGKAFF. In nucleotides, the CDR3 is TGTGCCACCAGCAGAGATTGGCAGGGCAAAGCTTTCTTT. This chain joins TRBV15 and TRBJ1-1; D may be TRBD1 (5 bases). CDR3 size: 13 residues. The V end lost 0 bases, the J end lost 9 bases, and 11 bases lay between the germline ends. The germline V gene has CDR1 LNHNV and CDR2 YYDKDF (reference sequence).

The CDR3 loop reads CASSPTIQGNTEAFF. The CDR3, as DNA: TGTGCCAGCAGTCCCACCATACAGGGGAACACTGAAGCTTTCTTT. V usage is TRBV6-5 and J usage is TRBJ1-1, with D possibly being TRBD1 (6 bases). The CDR3 is 15 residues long. Looked up from germline, CDR1 is MNHEY and CDR2 is SVGAGI. Trimming left V 5 bases short and J 1 base short, with 14 bases between.

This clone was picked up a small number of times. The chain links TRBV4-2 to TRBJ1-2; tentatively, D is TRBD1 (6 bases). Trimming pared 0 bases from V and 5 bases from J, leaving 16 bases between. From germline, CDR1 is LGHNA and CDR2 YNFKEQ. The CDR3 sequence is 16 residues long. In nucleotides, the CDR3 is TGTGCCAGCAGCCAAGATCTTGGCGGACAGTGGTATGGCTACACCTTC. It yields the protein CASSQDLGGQWYGYTF.

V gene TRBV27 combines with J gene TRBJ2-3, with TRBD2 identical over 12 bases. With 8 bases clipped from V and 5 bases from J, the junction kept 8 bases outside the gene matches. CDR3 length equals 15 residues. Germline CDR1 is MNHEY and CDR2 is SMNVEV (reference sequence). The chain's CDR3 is CASQGELAGGDTQYF. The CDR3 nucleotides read TGTGCCAGCCAGGGCGAACTAGCGGGGGGAGATACGCAGTATTTT.

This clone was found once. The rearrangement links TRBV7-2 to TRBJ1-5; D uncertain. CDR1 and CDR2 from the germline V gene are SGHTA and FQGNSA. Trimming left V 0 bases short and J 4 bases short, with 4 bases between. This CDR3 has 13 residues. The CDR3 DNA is TGTGCCAGCAGCTTAGCCTCTAATCAGCCCCAGCATTTT. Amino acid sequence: CASSLASNQPQHF. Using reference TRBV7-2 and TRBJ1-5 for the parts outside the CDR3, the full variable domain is GAGVSQSPSNKVTEKGKDVELRCDPISGHTALYWYRQSLGQGLEFLIYFQGNSAPDKSGLPSDRFSAERTGGSVSTLTIQRTQQEDSAVYLCASSLASNQPQHFGDGTRLSIL.

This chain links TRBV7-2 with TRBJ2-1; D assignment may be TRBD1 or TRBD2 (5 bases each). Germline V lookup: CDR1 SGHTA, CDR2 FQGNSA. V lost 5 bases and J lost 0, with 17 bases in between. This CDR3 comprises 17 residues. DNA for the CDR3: TGTGCCAGCAGCCTAGAGGGCCAGGGCTACTCCTACAATGAGCAGTTCTTC. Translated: CASSLEGQGYSYNEQFF. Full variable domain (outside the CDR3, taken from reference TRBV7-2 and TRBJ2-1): GAGVSQSPSNKVTEKGKDVELRCDPISGHTALYWYRQSLGQGLEFLIYFQGNSAPDKSGLPSDRFSAERTGGSVSTLTIQRTQQEDSAVYLCASSLEGQGYSYNEQFFGPGTRLTVL.

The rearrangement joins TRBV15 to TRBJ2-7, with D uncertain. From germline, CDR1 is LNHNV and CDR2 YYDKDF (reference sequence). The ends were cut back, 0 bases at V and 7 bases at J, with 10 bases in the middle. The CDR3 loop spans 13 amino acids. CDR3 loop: CATSRDYSEEQYF. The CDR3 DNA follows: TGTGCCACCAGCAGAGATTACAGTGAGGAGCAGTACTTC.

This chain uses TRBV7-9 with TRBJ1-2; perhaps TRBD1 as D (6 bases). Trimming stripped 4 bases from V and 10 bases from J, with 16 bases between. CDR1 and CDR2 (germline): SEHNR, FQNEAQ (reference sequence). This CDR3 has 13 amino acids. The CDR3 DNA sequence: TGTGCCAGCAGCTCCCGAGGGGGAGGGACCTACACCTTC. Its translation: CASSSRGGGTYTF.

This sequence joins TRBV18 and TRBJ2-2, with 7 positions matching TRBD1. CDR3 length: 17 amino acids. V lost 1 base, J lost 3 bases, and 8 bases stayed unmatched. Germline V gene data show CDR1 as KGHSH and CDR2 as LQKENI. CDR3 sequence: CASSPRDRVDYTGELFF. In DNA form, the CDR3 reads TGTGCCAGCTCACCACGTGACAGGGTAGATTACACCGGGGAGCTGTTTTTT.

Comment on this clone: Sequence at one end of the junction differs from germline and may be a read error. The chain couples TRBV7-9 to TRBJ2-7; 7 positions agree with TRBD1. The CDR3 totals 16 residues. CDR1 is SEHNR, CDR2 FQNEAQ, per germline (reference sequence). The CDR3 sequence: CSSSFSGADRTYEQYF. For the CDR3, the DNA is TGTTCCAGCAGCTTTAGTGGGGCGGACAGGACCTACGAGCAGTACTTC.